Here is one T cell receptor (beta chain) with its context. Antigen specificity is unknown. This entry comes from a study of CD8+CD57+ T cells in acquired aplastic anemia. The overall study: Sorted CD4+ and CD8+ cells yielded about 2.9 ug of DNA on average.

The study profiled TCR beta VDJ and CDR3 using genomic DNA as template. MiXCR, run by TCRdb on the reads, gives a single entry per CDR3 protein. The sample lists approximately 300,000 distinct CDR3 sequences, 45% to 65% occurring once. Patients included in sequencing had previously demonstrated CD8+CD57+ cell expansion by flow cytometry. Patients were untreated when blood was sampled. Overall study results and limits: Patients and controls shared just under 30 CD8+ CDR3 sequences.

Trimming removed 5 bases at V and 3 bases at J, with 11 bases between. This CDR3 spans 13 amino acids. Germline V gene lookup returns CDR1 DFQATT and CDR2 SNEGSKA (reference sequence). Sequencing used sorted CD4+, CD8+, or CD8+CD57+ T cells (not recorded which) from PBMCs. This chain connects TRBV20-1 to TRBJ1-5; TRBD1 might be the D (5 bases). This receptor was taken from a human donor with aplastic anemia. The CDR3 sequence: CSAEDTFNQPQHF. In DNA form, the CDR3 reads TGCAGTGCTGAGGACACGTTCAATCAGCCCCAGCATTTT.